These T cell receptor beta chains were read from a single sample in a study of blood T cells in healthy people across ages. Using its own MiXCR run on the 5' RACE reads, TCRdb lists one record per CDR3 protein. The sample lists over a million distinct CDR3 sequences, 42% occurring once. The sequenced material came from blood. Every receptor here comes from a woman in her late teens or twenties in good health. Each CDR3 is given with its conserved first and last residue. D genes are given only for firm matches. Part of the rows lack a size; the others show once, few, many or a class for expanded clones.

15,NA,NA,TRBV25-1,TRBJ2-4,CASSVGGLAKNIQYF,TGTGCCAGCAGTGTGGGAGGATTAGCCAAAAACATTCAGTACTTC
15,NA,NA,TRBV4-1,TRBJ1-2,CASSQGDGENYGYTF,TGCGCCAGCAGCCAAGGGGACGGGGAGAACTATGGCTACACCTTC
13,NA,few,TRBV12-3/TRBV12-4,TRBJ1-1,CASSFTGHTEAFF,TGTGCCAGCAGTTTTACCGGACACACTGAAGCTTTCTTT
16,TRBD2,NA,TRBV11-2,TRBJ2-5,CASSLVVLAGQETQYF,TGTGCCAGCAGCTTAGTGGTTCTAGCGGGGCAAGAGACCCAGTACTTC
16,TRBD2,NA,TRBV7-9,TRBJ2-7,CASSPTSGRTYNEQYF,TGTGCCAGCAGCCCGACTAGCGGGAGGACCTACAATGAGCAGTACTTC
15,NA,few,TRBV27,TRBJ2-3,CASSRPGLGTDTQYF,TGTGCCAGCAGTCGCCCGGGACTCGGCACAGATACGCAGTATTTT
15,TRBD1,NA,TRBV6-6,TRBJ1-2,CASRGEGALVYGYTF,TGTGCCAGCAGGGGAGAGGGGGCCCTGGTCTATGGCTACACCTTC
13,NA,few,TRBV7-2,TRBJ2-5,CASTYQGKETQYF,TGTGCCAGCACCTATCAGGGGAAAGAGACCCAGTACTTC
13,NA,NA,TRBV12-3/TRBV12-4,TRBJ1-1,CASTTNLNTEAFF,TGTGCCAGCACCACGAATTTGAACACTGAAGCTTTCTTT
12,NA,few,TRBV6-2/TRBV6-3,TRBJ2-7,CASSKHVRIQYF,TGTGCCAGCAGTAAACACGTGCGGATTCAGTACTTC
13,NA,NA,TRBV29-1,TRBJ2-7,CSVENRASYEQYF,TGCAGCGTTGAAAACAGGGCATCCTACGAGCAGTACTTC
13,NA,NA,TRBV15,TRBJ2-7,CATSIGRSYEQYF,TGTGCCACCAGCATAGGACGAAGCTACGAGCAGTACTTC
14,NA,NA,TRBV6-6,TRBJ2-4,CASSYDRSGAIQYF,TGTGCCAGCAGTTACGACCGCTCTGGGGCCATTCAGTACTTC
16,TRBD2,many,TRBV7-2,TRBJ2-3,CASSFQLAGGRDTQYF,TGTGCCAGCAGCTTTCAGCTAGCGGGAGGGAGGGATACGCAGTATTTT
14,NA,NA,TRBV2,TRBJ2-7,CASSEVGYTYEQYF,TGTGCCAGCAGTGAAGTCGGATATACCTACGAGCAGTACTTC
13,NA,NA,TRBV6-1,TRBJ1-3,CASIIQGGDTIYF,TGTGCCAGCATTATACAGGGAGGAGACACCATATATTTT
15,NA,NA,TRBV20-1,TRBJ2-1,CTPGTRDKLFVEQFF,TGCACCCCCGGAACCCGGGACAAACTGTTCGTGGAGCAGTTCTTC